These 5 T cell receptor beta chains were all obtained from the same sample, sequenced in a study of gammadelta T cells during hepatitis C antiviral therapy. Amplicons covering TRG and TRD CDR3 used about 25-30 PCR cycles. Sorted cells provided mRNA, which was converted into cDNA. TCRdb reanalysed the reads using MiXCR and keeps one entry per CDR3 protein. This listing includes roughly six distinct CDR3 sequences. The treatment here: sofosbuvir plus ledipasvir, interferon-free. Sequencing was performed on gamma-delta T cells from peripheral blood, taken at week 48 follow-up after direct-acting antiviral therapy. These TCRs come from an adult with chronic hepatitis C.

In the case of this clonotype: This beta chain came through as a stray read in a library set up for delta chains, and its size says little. The CDR3 nucleotides read TGTGCCCGCCGACTAGCGGGATACAATGAGCAGTTCTTC. Translating gives CARRLAGYNEQFF. The chain links TRBV7-2 to TRBJ2-1; 11 bases are a match to TRBD2. V was clipped by 11 bases and J by 4 bases; unmatched bases: 4. Germline V gene data show CDR1 as SGHTA and CDR2 as FQGNSA. The CDR3 runs to 13 residues.

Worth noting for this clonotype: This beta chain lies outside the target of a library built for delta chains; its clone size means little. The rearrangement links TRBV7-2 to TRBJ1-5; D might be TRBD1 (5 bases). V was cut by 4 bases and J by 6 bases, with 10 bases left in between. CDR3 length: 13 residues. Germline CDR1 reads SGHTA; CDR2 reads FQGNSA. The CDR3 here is CASSYRDGQPQHF. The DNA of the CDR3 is TGTGCCAGCAGCTACCGGGACGGTCAGCCCCAGCATTTT.

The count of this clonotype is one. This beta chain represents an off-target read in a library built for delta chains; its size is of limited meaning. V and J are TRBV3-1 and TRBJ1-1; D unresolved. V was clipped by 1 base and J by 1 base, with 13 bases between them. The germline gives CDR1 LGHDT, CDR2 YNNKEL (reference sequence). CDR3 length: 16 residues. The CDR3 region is CASSQGFATENTEAFF. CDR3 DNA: TGTGCCAGCAGCCAAGGATTCGCGACGGAGAACACTGAAGCTTTCTTT.

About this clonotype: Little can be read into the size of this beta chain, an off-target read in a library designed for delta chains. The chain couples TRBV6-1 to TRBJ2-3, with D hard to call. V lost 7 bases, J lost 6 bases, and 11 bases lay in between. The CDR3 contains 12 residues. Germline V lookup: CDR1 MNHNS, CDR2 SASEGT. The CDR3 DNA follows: TGTGCCAGCAATGGCAGGTTGGATACGCAGTATTTT. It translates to CASNGRLDTQYF.

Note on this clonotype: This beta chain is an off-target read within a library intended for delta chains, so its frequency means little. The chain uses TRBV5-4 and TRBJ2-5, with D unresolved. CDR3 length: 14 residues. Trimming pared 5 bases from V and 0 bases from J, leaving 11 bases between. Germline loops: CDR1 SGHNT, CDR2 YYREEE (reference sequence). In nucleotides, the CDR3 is TGTGCCAGCAGGGGGTCGCGGAACCAAGAGACCCAGTACTTC. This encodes CASRGSRNQETQYF.